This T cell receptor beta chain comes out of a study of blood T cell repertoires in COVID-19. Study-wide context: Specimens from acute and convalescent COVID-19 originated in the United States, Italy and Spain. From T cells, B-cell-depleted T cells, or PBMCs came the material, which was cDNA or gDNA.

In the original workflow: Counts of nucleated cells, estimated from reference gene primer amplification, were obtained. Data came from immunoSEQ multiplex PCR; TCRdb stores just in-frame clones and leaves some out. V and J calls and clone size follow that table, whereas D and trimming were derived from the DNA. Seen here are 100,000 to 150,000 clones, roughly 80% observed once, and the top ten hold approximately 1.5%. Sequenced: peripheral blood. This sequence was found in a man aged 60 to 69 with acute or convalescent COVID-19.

For the CDR3, the DNA is TGTGCCTGGAGTGGTGGACAGGGGTACACCGGGGAGCTGTTTTTT. Protein sequence: CAWSGGQGYTGELFF. The chain has TRBV30 and TRBJ2-2; 9 bases are shared with TRBD1. V shed 1 base and J 3 bases; nucleotides not matched to a gene: 3. From germline, CDR1 is GTSNPN and CDR2 SVGIG (reference sequence). The CDR3 consists of 15 residues.